The source of this TCR beta chain is a study of blood T cell repertoires in COVID-19. Study overall: The cDNA or gDNA used as material had been derived from T cells, B-cell-depleted T cells, or PBMCs.

Produced via immunoSEQ multiplex PCR; TCRdb's table is partial and in-frame only. The top ten clones hold about 7.4% of a sample with fewer than 250,000 clones, around four fifths of them seen once. This CDR3 comprises 16 residues. J lost 2 bases, V lost 5 bases, and 10 bases had no gene match. Germline-derived CDR1 and CDR2 are KGHDR and SFDVKD. This TCR came from a woman aged 45-65 years with acute or convalescent COVID-19. The chain is built from TRBV24-1 and TRBJ2-5, with 7 bases fitting TRBD1. The sequenced sample was peripheral blood. CDR3 residues: CATSVLGTDTQETQYF. CDR3 in DNA: TGTGCCACCAGTGTCCTAGGGACAGATACACAAGAGACCCAGTACTTC.